This is a list of T cell receptor beta chains from one sample in a study of Ad26.COV2.S vaccination and SARS-CoV-2 variants. The protocol was immunoSEQ multiplex PCR, while the TCRdb copy is restricted to in-frame clones and leaves out a portion. The table has some 250,000 clones, 70% to 90% seen once. Sequenced material: peripheral blood, taken in a trial of Ad26.COV2.S vaccine versus placebo. The receptors come from a person between 18 and 65 years old who received the Ad26.COV2.S COVID-19 vaccine or a placebo. CDR3s include the opening cysteine and the closing phenylalanine or tryptophan. The D gene is left open where the match is weak. Clone size is not always given. Where it is, it says once, few, many or a class for expanded clones.

TRBJ2-7 | NA | 13 | TRBV5-1 | NA | TGCGCCAGCAGGACCGCGAGCTCCTACGAGCAGTACTTC | CASRTASSYEQYF
TRBJ2-7 | NA | 13 | TRBV6-6 | NA | TGTGCCAGCAGCCCCCCTACCCGGCTACAGCAGTACTTC | CASSPPTRLQQYF
TRBJ1-2 | NA | 16 | TRBV4-2 | NA | TGTGCCAGCAGCCAAGAGCCAACCCTGGGGCTCTATGGCTACACCTTC | CASSQEPTLGLYGYTF
TRBJ2-3 | TRBD2 | 16 | TRBV27 | NA | TGTGCCAGCAGTTTCCTCCGCGGGAGCGGTACAGATACGCAGTATTTT | CASSFLRGSGTDTQYF
TRBJ2-5 | TRBD2 | 15 | TRBV18 | once | TGTGCCAGCTCACCAGCGGGGGGACCTGGGGAGACCCAGTACTTC | CASSPAGGPGETQYF
TRBJ2-5 | TRBD1 | 13 | TRBV28 | NA | TGTGCCAGCAGTACGGACAGGGGAGAGACCCAGTACTTC | CASSTDRGETQYF
TRBJ1-5 | TRBD1 | 18 | TRBV5-1 | once | TGCGCCAGCAGCTTGGGGGACAGGGGGGCGTATAGCAATCAGCCCCAGCATTTT | CASSLGDRGAYSNQPQHF
TRBJ2-3 | TRBD2 | 16 | TRBV19 | NA | TGTGCCAGTAGGCCGGGGACTAGCGGATTCACAGATACGCAGTATTTT | CASRPGTSGFTDTQYF
TRBJ2-2 | NA | 16 | TRBV9 | NA | TGTGCCAGCAGCGTAGTAGTCGGGTACGACACCGGGGAGCTGTTTTTT | CASSVVVGYDTGELFF
TRBJ1-6 | TRBD1 | 15 | TRBV28 | NA | TGTGCCAGCAGGTATCCGGGACAGGGGAACTCACCCCTCCACTTT | CASRYPGQGNSPLHF
TRBJ2-2 | NA | 14 | TRBV7-9 | NA | TGTGCCAGCAGCCACGACATTAACACCGGGGAGCTGTTTTTT | CASSHDINTGELFF
TRBJ1-4 | NA | 14 | TRBV5-1 | NA | TGCGCCAGCCACAAGGGAGGGGCAAATGAAAAACTGTTTTTT | CASHKGGANEKLFF
TRBJ1-5 | NA | 14 | TRBV28 | NA | TGTGCCAGCAGCCAAAGGGGCCCCTATCAGCCCCAGCATTTT | CASSQRGPYQPQHF
TRBJ1-1 | NA | 12 | TRBV30 | NA | TGTGCCTGGAGTGTAGTGGATCTAATGGCTTTCTTT | CAWSVVDLMAFF
TRBJ1-1 | TRBD1 | 18 | TRBV4-2 | once | TGTGCCAGCAGCCAAGATGCAACCAGGGGGCGCAGGAACACTGAAGCTTTCTTT | CASSQDATRGRRNTEAFF
TRBJ1-2 | NA | 19 | TRBV4-1 | NA | TGCGCCAGCAGCCATAATCACGGGGGGGCGAGGAATCGGGACTATGGCTACACCTTC | CASSHNHGGARNRDYGYTF
TRBJ1-2 | TRBD1 | 13 | TRBV6-5 | NA | TGTGCCAGCAACCCAGGGGGGACTAGGGGCTACACCTTC | CASNPGGTRGYTF
TRBJ1-2 | NA | 13 | TRBV15 | NA | TGTGCCACCAGCAGAGCTACAGGGAATGGCTACACCTTC | CATSRATGNGYTF
TRBJ1-6 | NA | 16 | TRBV27 | once | TGTGCCAGCAGTCTCTACCCGCCCGGCGGGGCTGGAACCCTCCACTTT | CASSLYPPGGAGTLHF
TRBJ2-6 | NA | 15 | TRBV5-1 | once | TGCGCCAGCAGCTTGGAGGGAACTGGGGCCAACGTCCTGACTTTC | CASSLEGTGANVLTF
TRBJ2-1 | NA | 14 | TRBV5-1 | NA | TGCGCCAGCAGCATCTCTGTCTTGATCAATGAGCAGTTCTTC | CASSISVLINEQFF
TRBJ2-1 | TRBD2 | 18 | TRBV28 | NA | TGTGCCAGCAGTTTTGGACTAGCGGGGGGGCAGCCCTACAATGAGCAGTTCTTC | CASSFGLAGGQPYNEQFF
TRBJ2-5 | NA | 17 | TRBV7-9 | NA | TGTGCCAGCAGCTTAGGGCCGATGGGCACACCGGGTGCGGCCCAGTACTTC | CASSLGPMGTPGAAQYF
TRBJ2-1 | TRBD2 | 15 | TRBV3-1/TRBV3-2 | NA | TGTGCCAGCAGCCAAGGTGGCGGGGGGAGGAATGAGCAGTTCTTC | CASSQGGGGRNEQFF
TRBJ2-3 | NA | 13 | TRBV30 | NA | TGTGCCTGGAGTGTCGGGGGCACAGATACGCAGTATTTT | CAWSVGGTDTQYF
TRBJ2-2 | NA | 16 | TRBV5-5 | NA | TGTGCCAGCAGCCCGAGACAAGGGCAGAACACCGGGGAGCTGTTTTTT | CASSPRQGQNTGELFF
TRBJ2-7 | NA | 15 | TRBV28 | NA | TGTGCCAGCAGTTTAGGGACTCAAATGTTCTACGAGCAGTACTTC | CASSLGTQMFYEQYF
TRBJ1-1 | NA | 14 | TRBV10-3 | once | TGTGCCATCAGTGAGATGGGCGGGAACACTGAAGCTTTCTTT | CAISEMGGNTEAFF
TRBJ2-1 | NA | 15 | TRBV11-2 | NA | TGTGCCAGCAGCTTATCTCAGGGATCCTACAATGAGCAGTTCTTC | CASSLSQGSYNEQFF
TRBJ1-2 | TRBD1 | 16 | TRBV19 | NA | TGTGCCAGTAGCGACATAGGGACAGCGACTCGTGGTGGCTACACCTTC | CASSDIGTATRGGYTF
TRBJ2-7 | NA | 15 | TRBV4-2 | few | TGTGCCAGCAGCCAAGGGGCAGGGGAATCATACGAGCAGTACTTC | CASSQGAGESYEQYF
TRBJ1-5 | NA | 12 | TRBV30 | NA | TGTGCCTGGAGTATGACCAATCAGCCCCAGCATTTT | CAWSMTNQPQHF
TRBJ2-7 | NA | 13 | TRBV5-8 | once | TGTGCCAGCAGCCAAAGACAGATTTACGAGCAGTACTTC | CASSQRQIYEQYF
TRBJ2-1 | NA | 13 | TRBV7-2 | NA | TGTGCCAGCAGCCTGGACAGAGACAATGAGCAGTTCTTC | CASSLDRDNEQFF
TRBJ2-5 | NA | 14 | TRBV5-1 | once | TGCGCCAGCAGCTTGGAGGGGTACCAAGAGACCCAGTACTTC | CASSLEGYQETQYF
TRBJ2-7 | TRBD1 | 11 | TRBV30 | once | TGTGCCTGGGACAGGGTCTACGAGCAGTACTTC | CAWDRVYEQYF
TRBJ2-2 | NA | 14 | TRBV7-2 | once | TGTGCCAGCAGCTTAGGAGGGGGGACCGGGGAGCTGTTTTTT | CASSLGGGTGELFF